This T cell receptor beta chain was sequenced during a study of OX40 agonist ivuxolimab in advanced cancers. Study conclusions and caveats: By week 6 at 0.1 to 3.0 mg/kg, blood CD4+ and CD8+ T cells had expanded clonally. Expanded peripheral T cells had an undetermined antigen specificity. CD8+ T cells (on average) carried more expanded clones than CD4+ T cells.

This clone was seen only a few times. Antigen unknown. This CDR3 region has 17 residues. CDR1 is SEHNR and CDR2 is FQNEAQ in the germline V gene (reference sequence). V lost 0 bases and J 1 base, leaving 15 bases between the germline ends. If patients had autoimmune disease history or systemic immunosuppression, they were excluded. Assay: immunoSEQ multiplex PCR; the TCRdb copy retains only in-frame clones and omits some. The sample yields more than 60,000 clones, more than 75% seen once. Sequenced here: CD4+ or CD8+ T cells sorted from blood, sampled in a trial of the OX40 agonist ivuxolimab. This chain links TRBV7-9 with TRBJ1-1, with a possible D match to TRBD1 (6 bases). The sequence was collected from an adult with an advanced solid tumor such as melanoma, head and neck, liver or kidney cancer. The CDR3 is CASSLALLRDKNTEAFF. The DNA for the CDR3 is TGTGCCAGCAGCTTAGCCCTCCTCCGGGACAAGAACACTGAAGCTTTCTTT.